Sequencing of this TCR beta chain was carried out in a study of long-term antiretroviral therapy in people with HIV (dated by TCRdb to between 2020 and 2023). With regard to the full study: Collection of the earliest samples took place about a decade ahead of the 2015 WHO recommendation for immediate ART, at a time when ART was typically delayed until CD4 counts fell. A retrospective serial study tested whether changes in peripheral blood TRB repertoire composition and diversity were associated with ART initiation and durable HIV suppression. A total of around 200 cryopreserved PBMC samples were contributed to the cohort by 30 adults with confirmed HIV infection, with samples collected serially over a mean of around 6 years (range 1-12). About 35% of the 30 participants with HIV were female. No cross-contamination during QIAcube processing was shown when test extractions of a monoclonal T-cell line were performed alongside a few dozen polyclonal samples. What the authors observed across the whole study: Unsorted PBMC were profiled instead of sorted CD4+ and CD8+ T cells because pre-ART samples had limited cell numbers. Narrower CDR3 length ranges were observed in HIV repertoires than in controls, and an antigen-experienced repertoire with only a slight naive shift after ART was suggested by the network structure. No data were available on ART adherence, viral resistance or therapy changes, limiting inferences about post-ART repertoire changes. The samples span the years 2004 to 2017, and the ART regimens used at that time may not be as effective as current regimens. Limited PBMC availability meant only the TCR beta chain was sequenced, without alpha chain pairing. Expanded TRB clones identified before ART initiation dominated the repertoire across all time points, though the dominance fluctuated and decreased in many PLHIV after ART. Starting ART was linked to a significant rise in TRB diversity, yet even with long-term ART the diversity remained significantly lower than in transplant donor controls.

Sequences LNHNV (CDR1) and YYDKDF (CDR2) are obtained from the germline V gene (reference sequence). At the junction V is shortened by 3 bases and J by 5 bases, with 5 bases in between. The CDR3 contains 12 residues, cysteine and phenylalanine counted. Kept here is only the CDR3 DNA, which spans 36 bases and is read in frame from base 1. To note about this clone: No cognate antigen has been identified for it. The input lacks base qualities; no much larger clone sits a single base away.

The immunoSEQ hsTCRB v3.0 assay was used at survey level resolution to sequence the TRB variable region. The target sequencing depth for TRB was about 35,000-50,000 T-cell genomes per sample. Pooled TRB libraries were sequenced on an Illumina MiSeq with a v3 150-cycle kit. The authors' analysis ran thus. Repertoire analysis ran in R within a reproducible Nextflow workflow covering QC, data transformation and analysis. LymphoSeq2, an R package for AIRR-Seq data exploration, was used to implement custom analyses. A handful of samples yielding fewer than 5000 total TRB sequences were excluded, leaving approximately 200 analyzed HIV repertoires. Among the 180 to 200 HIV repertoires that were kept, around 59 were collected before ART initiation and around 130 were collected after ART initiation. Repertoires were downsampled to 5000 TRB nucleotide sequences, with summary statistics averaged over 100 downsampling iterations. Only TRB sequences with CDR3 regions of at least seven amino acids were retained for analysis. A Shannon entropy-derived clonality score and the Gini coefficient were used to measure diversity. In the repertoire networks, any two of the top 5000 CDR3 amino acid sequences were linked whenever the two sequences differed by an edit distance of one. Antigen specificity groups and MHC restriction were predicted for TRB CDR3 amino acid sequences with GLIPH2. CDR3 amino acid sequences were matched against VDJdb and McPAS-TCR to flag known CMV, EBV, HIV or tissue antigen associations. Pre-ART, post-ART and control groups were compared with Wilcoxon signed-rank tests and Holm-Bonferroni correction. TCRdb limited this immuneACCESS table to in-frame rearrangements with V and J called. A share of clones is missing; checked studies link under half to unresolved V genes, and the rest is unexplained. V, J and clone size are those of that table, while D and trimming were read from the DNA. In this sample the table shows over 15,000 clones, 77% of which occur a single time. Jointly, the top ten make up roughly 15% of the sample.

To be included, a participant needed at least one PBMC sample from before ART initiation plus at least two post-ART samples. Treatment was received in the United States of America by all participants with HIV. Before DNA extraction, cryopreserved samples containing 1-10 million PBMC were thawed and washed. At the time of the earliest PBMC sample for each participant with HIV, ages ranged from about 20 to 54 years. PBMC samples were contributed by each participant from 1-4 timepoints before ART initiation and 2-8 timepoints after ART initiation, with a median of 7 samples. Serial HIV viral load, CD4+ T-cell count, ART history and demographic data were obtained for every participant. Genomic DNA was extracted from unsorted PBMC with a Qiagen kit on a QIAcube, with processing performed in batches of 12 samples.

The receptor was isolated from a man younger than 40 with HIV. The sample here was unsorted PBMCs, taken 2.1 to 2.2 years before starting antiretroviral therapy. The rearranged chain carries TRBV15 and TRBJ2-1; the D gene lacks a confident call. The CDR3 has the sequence CATSRENNEQFF. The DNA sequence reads TGTGCCACCAGCAGGGAAAACAATGAGCAGTTCTTC.